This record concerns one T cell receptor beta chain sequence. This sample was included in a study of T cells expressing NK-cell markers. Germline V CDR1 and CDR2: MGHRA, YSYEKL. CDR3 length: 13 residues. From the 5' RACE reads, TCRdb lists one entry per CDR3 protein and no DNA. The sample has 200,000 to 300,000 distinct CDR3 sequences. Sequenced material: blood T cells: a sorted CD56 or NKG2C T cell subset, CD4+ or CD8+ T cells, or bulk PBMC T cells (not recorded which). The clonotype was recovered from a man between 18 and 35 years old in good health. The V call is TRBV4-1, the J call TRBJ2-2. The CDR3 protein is CASSQVLTGELFF.